The 27 T cell receptor beta chains in this list originate from one sample, sequenced in a study of blood T cell repertoires in COVID-19. Clones were read by immunoSEQ multiplex PCR, and TCRdb kept only the in-frame ones, dropping some. The sample records some 140,000 clones, 80% to 85% being singletons. Sequences were obtained from peripheral blood. These receptors came from a man in his 60s with acute or convalescent COVID-19.

CDR3 sequence (DNA): TGTGCCAGCAGCCGGGACAGGGTGAACTATGGCTACACCTTC. This gives the protein CASSRDRVNYGYTF. The chain uses TRBV6-5 and TRBJ1-2; 9 positions agree with TRBD1. The trim removed 6 bases at V and 2 bases at J, leaving 4 bases unmatched. The CDR3 has 14 amino acids. Germline CDR1 reads MNHEY; CDR2 reads SVGAGI.

The genes are TRBV5-1 and TRBJ2-1; the match to TRBD1 covers 8 bases. With V trimmed by 4 bases and J by 4 bases, 4 bases remained unmatched. The CDR3 is 14 residues long. Germline V CDR1 and CDR2: SGHRS, YFSETQ. The CDR3 DNA sequence: TGCGCCAGCAGCAGGGACAGGAATTACAATGAGCAGTTCTTC. As protein: CASSRDRNYNEQFF.

This rearrangement joins TRBV5-5 to TRBJ1-1, with D possibly matching TRBD1 (5 bases). This CDR3 region has 14 residues. From germline, CDR1 is SGHKS and CDR2 YYEKEE (reference sequence). Trimming stripped 2 bases from V and 3 bases from J, with 11 bases between. CDR3 DNA: TGTGCCAGCAGCTTCCCAGGGAGGGACACTGAAGCTTTCTTT. Its protein product is CASSFPGRDTEAFF.

The V and J genes are TRBV30 and TRBJ1-2; D is unresolved. CDR3 size: 16 residues. Germline V gene sequence: CDR1 GTSNPN, CDR2 SVGIG (reference sequence). Trimming removed 3 bases from V and 1 base from J, with 18 bases in between. The chain's CDR3 is CAWSHLGVGDNYGYTF. The CDR3 DNA is TGTGCCTGGAGCCACCTCGGGGTCGGGGATAACTATGGCTACACCTTC.

There are a few counts of this clone. The V and J genes are TRBV14 and TRBJ2-1; 10 nucleotides align to TRBD2. This CDR3 comprises 16 residues. Trimming removed 4 bases from V and 1 base from J; junction bases left unmatched: 4. Per the germline V gene, CDR1 is SGHDN and CDR2 is FVKESK. The CDR3 DNA reads TGTGCCAGCAGCCCTCTAGCGGGGGTTTCCTACAATGAGCAGTTCTTC. The encoded protein is CASSPLAGVSYNEQFF.

V gene TRBV27 combines with J gene TRBJ2-5, with D uncertain. From germline, CDR1 is MNHEY and CDR2 SMNVEV (reference sequence). V lost 8 bases to trimming and J lost 1 base, with 11 bases between them. The CDR3 extends over 13 amino acids. CDR3 loop: CASSRVVQETQYF. The CDR3 nucleotides are TGTGCCAGCTCCCGGGTAGTCCAAGAGACCCAGTACTTC.

The V gene is TRBV28, the J gene TRBJ1-5; the match to TRBD1 covers 7 bases. The CDR3 is 16 amino acids. J gave up 9 bases and V 2 bases, and 13 bases lay outside the gene matches. CDR1 and CDR2 from the germline V gene are MDHEN and SYDVKM. The CDR3: CASSLEGGADFGPQHF. The CDR3 DNA follows: TGTGCCAGCAGTTTAGAAGGGGGCGCGGATTTTGGGCCCCAGCATTTT.

The genes are TRBV7-2 and TRBJ1-5; D unresolved. V gave up 5 bases and J gave up 0 bases, with 8 bases separating them. The CDR3 sequence is 14 residues long. Looked up from germline, CDR1 is SGHTA and CDR2 is FQGNSA. Here the CDR3 DNA reads TGTGCCAGCAGCCCATTCCATAGCAATCAGCCCCAGCATTTT. Translation: CASSPFHSNQPQHF.

The chain is built from TRBV5-1 and TRBJ1-1, with 7 bases aligning to TRBD1. This CDR3 region has 12 residues. The J segment lost 7 bases and the V segment lost 5 bases, leaving 5 bases of the junction unmatched. The germline V gene encodes CDR1 SGHRS and CDR2 YFSETQ. The CDR3 sequence is CASSPRTGEAFF. CDR3 nucleotides: TGCGCCAGCAGTCCTAGGACAGGTGAAGCTTTCTTT. The full variable domain, rest sourced from reference TRBV5-1 and TRBJ1-1, is KAGVTQTPRYLIKTRGQQVTLSCSPISGHRSVSWYQQTPGQGLQFLFEYFSETQRNKGNFPGRFSGRQFSNSRSEMNVSTLELGDSALYLCASSPRTGEAFFGQGTRLTVV.

The CDR3 spells CASREAGGPLQETQYF. The CDR3 DNA follows: TGTGCCAGCAGGGAGGCGGGGGGGCCCCTCCAAGAGACCCAGTACTTC. This chain joins TRBV2 and TRBJ2-5; TRBD2 matches 9 bases. Per the germline V gene, CDR1 is SNHLY and CDR2 is FYNNEI. The J segment lost 1 base and the V segment lost 6 bases, leaving 9 bases of the junction unmatched. There are 16 residues in the CDR3.

This clone was seen once. The V and J genes are TRBV9 and TRBJ1-5, with TRBD1 matching over 7 bases. The germline gives CDR1 SGDLS, CDR2 YYNGEE. V lost 3 bases and J lost 2; bases outside the gene matches: 8. The CDR3 totals 16 residues. Here the CDR3 DNA reads TGTGCCAGCAGCGGTGGGACAGCCGAAGGCAATCAGCCCCAGCATTTT. Translation gives CASSGGTAEGNQPQHF.

In nucleotides, the CDR3 is TGCGCCAGCAGCTCATCTAGCGGGAGGTACGAGCAGTACTTC. Its protein is CASSSSSGRYEQYF. This chain connects TRBV5-1 to TRBJ2-7; TRBD2 aligns across 11 bases. In germline, CDR1 is SGHRS, CDR2 YFSETQ. The CDR3 has 14 amino acids. V was clipped by 3 bases and J by 4 bases; unmatched bases: 3.

This clone was seen just once. The V and J genes are TRBV5-1 and TRBJ2-2; 7 bases are a match to TRBD1. Germline CDR1 and CDR2: SGHRS and YFSETQ. The CDR3 loop spans 14 amino acids. J lost 5 bases, V lost 7 bases, and 8 bases had no gene match. CDR3: CASARGTDTGELFF. The CDR3 DNA follows: TGCGCCAGCGCGAGGGGGACAGATACCGGGGAGCTGTTTTTT.

The rearrangement uses TRBV19 and TRBJ1-2; weak D call: TRBD1 (6 bases). CDR3 length equals 13 residues. Trimming took 6 bases from V and 8 from J, leaving 16 bases between them. The germline gives CDR1 LNHDA, CDR2 SQIVND (reference sequence). The CDR3 DNA reads as TGTGCCAGTAGCCTTGTCCGGACAGAAGGCTACACCTTC. Its protein is CASSLVRTEGYTF.

The chain recombines TRBV5-1 with TRBJ2-3, with D perhaps matching TRBD1 (6 bases). Germline CDR1 SGHRS, CDR2 YFSETQ. This CDR3 has 15 residues. V gave up 3 bases and J gave up 2 bases, with 13 bases separating them. CDR3 residues: CASSWPRGTTDTQYF. The DNA for the CDR3 is TGCGCCAGCAGCTGGCCTAGGGGGACCACAGATACGCAGTATTTT.

The V call is TRBV7-9, the J call TRBJ2-1, with 9 positions matching TRBD1. Germline V lookup: CDR1 SEHNR, CDR2 FQNEAQ (reference sequence). With 2 bases clipped from V and 7 bases from J, the junction kept 6 bases outside the gene matches. This CDR3 comprises 15 residues. This chain's CDR3 is CASSLNLQGANEQFF. CDR3 nucleotides: TGTGCCAGCAGCTTAAATCTACAGGGGGCGAATGAGCAGTTCTTC.

The DNA of the CDR3 is TGTGCCAGCAGCCCACCGGGACAGAACTATGGCTACACCTTC. This codes for CASSPPGQNYGYTF. The chain employs TRBV14 and TRBJ1-2, with 7 bases identical to TRBD1. The CDR3 sequence is 14 residues long. Losses at the gene ends were 4 bases for V and 2 bases for J; bases not matched to a gene: 4. From germline, CDR1 is SGHDN and CDR2 FVKESK.

The gene calls are TRBV6-5 and TRBJ1-2, with D possibly being TRBD1 (5 bases). Between the trimmed V and J ends, which lost 6 bases and 4 bases, there was a span of 15 bases. Per the germline V gene, CDR1 is MNHEY and CDR2 is SVGAGI. There are 14 residues in the CDR3. The DNA of the CDR3 is TGTGCCAGCAGCTCAGGGTCCGGCTCCTATGGCTACACCTTC. Translated, it gives CASSSGSGSYGYTF.

V and J are TRBV30 and TRBJ2-7, with 10 nucleotides matching TRBD1. This CDR3 comprises 14 residues. Germline CDR1 GTSNPN, CDR2 SVGIG (reference sequence). The V gene end was trimmed by 0 bases and the J gene end by 5 bases; junction bases not matched to a gene: 4. CDR3 loop: CAWSVWDRGHEQYF. The CDR3 nucleotides are TGTGCCTGGAGTGTCTGGGACAGGGGTCACGAGCAGTACTTC.

V is TRBV6-5 and J is TRBJ1-6; 8 bases are shared with TRBD1. The CDR3 contains 15 residues. Germline CDR1 MNHEY, CDR2 SVGAGI. The V segment lost 2 bases and the J segment 7 bases; nucleotides outside the gene matches: 4. The CDR3 DNA sequence: TGTGCCAGCAGTTACGGATCAGGGGGCAATTCACCCCTCCACTTT. This gives the protein CASSYGSGGNSPLHF.

This clone has more than one count but fewer than ten. This rearrangement joins TRBV6-5 to TRBJ2-1; D possibly corresponds to TRBD2 (6 bases). V lost 0 bases, J lost 5 bases, and 8 bases lay in between. CDR1 and CDR2 (germline): MNHEY, SVGAGI. The CDR3 covers 14 residues. CDR3 loop: CASSYSRDHNEQFF. CDR3 nucleotide sequence: TGTGCCAGCAGTTACTCGCGGGATCACAATGAGCAGTTCTTC.

This sequence joins TRBV7-3 and TRBJ1-2; 7 nucleotides line up with TRBD1. Trimming cost V 5 bases and J 8 bases; bases outside gene matches: 14. The V gene's germline CDR1 is SGHTA and CDR2 FQGTGA. The CDR3 runs to 15 residues. CDR3 amino acids: CASSPQTGTGVGYTF. The CDR3 region has the DNA TGTGCCAGCAGCCCCCAGACAGGGACCGGCGTAGGCTACACCTTC.

The chain joins TRBV20-1 to TRBJ2-3; 8 bases map to TRBD2. Germline V CDR1 and CDR2: DFQATT, SNEGSKA (reference sequence). Trimming cost V 2 bases and J 8 bases; bases outside gene matches: 0. The CDR3 contains 11 residues. The CDR3 loop reads CSARLAGTQYF. The CDR3 DNA reads TGCAGTGCTAGACTAGCGGGTACGCAGTATTTT.

The chain couples TRBV5-1 to TRBJ1-2; D gene uncertain. The CDR3 extends over 11 amino acids. Germline V gene sequence: CDR1 SGHRS, CDR2 YFSETQ. Trimming removed 4 bases from V and 5 bases from J, with 6 bases in between. DNA of the CDR3: TGCGCCAGCAGCACAGCTTATGGCTACACCTTC. Protein product: CASSTAYGYTF.

The sample holds one count of this clone. This chain connects TRBV15 to TRBJ1-5; the match to TRBD1 covers 7 bases. CDR1 is LNHNV, CDR2 YYDKDF, per germline (reference sequence). The CDR3 spans 15 residues. Trimming removed 0 bases from V and 4 bases from J; junction bases left unmatched: 3. The CDR3 region is CATSRDRGENQPQHF. In nucleotides, the CDR3 is TGTGCCACCAGCAGAGACAGGGGGGAAAATCAGCCCCAGCATTTT.

The chain recombines TRBV6-1 with TRBJ1-2; D ambiguous. The V end was cut by 2 bases, the J end by 8 bases, with 9 bases between. Germline CDR1 is MNHNS and CDR2 is SASEGT. This CDR3 spans 12 amino acids. The CDR3 protein is CASSERDLGYTF. The DNA of the CDR3 is TGTGCCAGCAGTGAACGTGACTTGGGCTACACCTTC.

The J gene is TRBJ1-1, the V gene TRBV6-1; D unresolved. Germline V gene data show CDR1 as MNHNS and CDR2 as SASEGT. Trimming stripped 4 bases from V and 1 base from J, with 16 bases between. CDR3 length: 16 amino acids. The CDR3 loop reads CASSVREVWWNTEAFF. CDR3 DNA sequence: TGTGCCAGCAGTGTGAGAGAGGTTTGGTGGAACACTGAAGCTTTCTTT.